The 11 T cell receptor beta chains in this list originate from one sample, sequenced in a study of cytomegalovirus exposure and HLA in healthy donors. The PCR ran on 60 Vbeta and 13 Jbeta primers. Measured with immunoSEQ multiplex PCR; TCRdb has only the in-frame clones, and not every one. The top ten clones hold 2% to 3% of a sample with about 110,000 clones, about 75% of them seen once. The sequenced material came from PBMCs. The receptors were sampled from a man between 40 and 49 years old in good health and CMV-seronegative.

The chain uses TRBV7-2 and TRBJ2-2; 8 bases are shared with TRBD2. V gave up 5 bases and J gave up 3 bases; unmatched junction bases: 5. CDR3 length: 15 amino acids. The germline V gene encodes CDR1 SGHTA and CDR2 FQGNSA. CDR3 residues: CASSLGTSDTGELFF. The CDR3 region has the DNA TGTGCCAGCAGCCTCGGGACTAGTGACACCGGGGAGCTGTTTTTT.

The chain employs TRBV27 and TRBJ1-5; D is possibly TRBD1 (6 bases). This CDR3 contains 15 residues. V lost 2 bases and J lost 2, with 10 bases in between. Germline CDR1 MNHEY, CDR2 SMNVEV (reference sequence). CDR3 protein: CASSLREGGNQPQHF. The CDR3 nucleotides are TGTGCCAGCAGTTTACGAGAGGGGGGCAATCAGCCCCAGCATTTT.

Written as DNA, the CDR3 is TGTGCCAGCAGCTTGGGGACAGGGCCCTACAATGAGCAGTTCTTC. It encodes CASSLGTGPYNEQFF. The rearrangement uses TRBV7-2 and TRBJ2-1; 9 positions agree with TRBD1. Germline loops: CDR1 SGHTA, CDR2 FQGNSA. The CDR3 consists of 15 residues. The ends lost 3 bases at V and 2 bases at J; junction bases unmatched: 2.

This chain joins TRBV19 and TRBJ1-5, with 8 bases aligning to TRBD1. CDR3 length equals 16 residues. The V segment lost 9 bases and the J segment 8 bases; nucleotides outside the gene matches: 18. The germline V gene encodes CDR1 LNHDA and CDR2 SQIVND (reference sequence). CDR3 in amino acids: CASLSGKDRVLKPQHF. CDR3 DNA sequence: TGTGCCAGCCTTTCCGGAAAGGACAGGGTGCTAAAGCCCCAGCATTTT.

The V and J genes are TRBV6-5 and TRBJ1-6, with TRBD1 matching over 9 bases. This CDR3 comprises 16 residues. J gave up 8 bases and V 2 bases, and 7 bases lay outside the gene matches. Per the germline V gene, CDR1 is MNHEY and CDR2 is SVGAGI. The CDR3: CASSYRGTGIDSPLHF. Written as DNA, the CDR3 is TGTGCCAGCAGTTACCGCGGGACAGGGATTGATTCACCCCTCCACTTT.

This chain uses TRBV12-5 with TRBJ2-6; D not resolved. Trimming cost V 5 bases and J 4 bases, with 12 bases left between them. Per the germline V gene, CDR1 is LGHNT and CDR2 is FRNRAP. CDR3 size: 15 residues. CDR3 DNA sequence: TGTGCTAGTGGTGTAACCCCCACAGGGGCCAACGTCCTGACTTTC. Amino acid sequence: CASGVTPTGANVLTF.

The table lists this clone with a few counts. The V and J genes are TRBV4-2 and TRBJ2-7; D is possibly TRBD1 (6 bases). The CDR3 consists of 18 residues. The germline V gene encodes CDR1 LGHNA and CDR2 YNFKEQ. The V gene lost 0 bases and the J gene lost 0 bases, with 18 bases spanning the gap. The CDR3 DNA follows: TGTGCCAGCAGCCAAGATCTGTACGGCGTAGGGGGCTCCTACGAGCAGTACTTC. Translating it yields CASSQDLYGVGGSYEQYF.

This clone was picked up a small number of times. V and J are TRBV5-1 and TRBJ2-7, with 9 bases matching TRBD2. Germline V gene lookup returns CDR1 SGHRS and CDR2 YFSETQ. The CDR3 length is 15 residues. V was clipped by 5 bases and J by 3 bases; unmatched bases: 9. In DNA form, the CDR3 reads TGCGCCAGCAGGCCGCAGCCTAGCGGGGACTACGAGCAGTACTTC. Encoded protein: CASRPQPSGDYEQYF. The full variable domain, in which reference TRBV5-1 and TRBJ2-7 provide the parts outside the CDR3, is KAGVTQTPRYLIKTRGQQVTLSCSPISGHRSVSWYQQTPGQGLQFLFEYFSETQRNKGNFPGRFSGRQFSNSRSEMNVSTLELGDSALYLCASRPQPSGDYEQYFGPGTRLTVT.

This chain connects TRBV19 to TRBJ1-1; tentative D call: TRBD1 (6 bases). V lost 9 bases to trimming and J lost 3 bases, with 14 bases between them. The length of the CDR3 is 13 residues. In germline, CDR1 is LNHDA, CDR2 SQIVND (reference sequence). The CDR3 reads CASRDTPYTEAFF. CDR3 DNA: TGTGCCAGCCGGGACACACCTTACACTGAAGCTTTCTTT. The complete variable domain, with remaining parts taken from reference TRBV19 and TRBJ1-1, reads DGGITQSPKYLFRKEGQNVTLSCEQNLNHDAMYWYRQDPGQGLRLIYYSQIVNDFQKGDIAEGYSVSREKKESFPLTVTSAQKNPTAFYLCASRDTPYTEAFFGQGTRLTVV.

This chain connects TRBV9 to TRBJ2-1, with 9 nucleotides matching TRBD2. The length of the CDR3 is 14 residues. Looked up from germline, CDR1 is SGDLS and CDR2 is YYNGEE. Trimming cost V 3 bases and J 4 bases; bases outside gene matches: 2. In DNA, the CDR3 is TGTGCCAGCAGCGCGGCGGGGGGGTACAATGAGCAGTTCTTC. It translates to CASSAAGGYNEQFF.

The chain has TRBV2 and TRBJ2-7; 8 bases match TRBD2. The CDR3 spans 14 residues. V trimming: 5 bases; J trimming: 8 bases; junction bases outside the gene matches: 11. Germline V CDR1 and CDR2: SNHLY, FYNNEI. The CDR3 nucleotides are TGTGCCAGCAGTACCCTCTCCGGGACTAGTAAGCAGTACTTC. It translates to CASSTLSGTSKQYF.